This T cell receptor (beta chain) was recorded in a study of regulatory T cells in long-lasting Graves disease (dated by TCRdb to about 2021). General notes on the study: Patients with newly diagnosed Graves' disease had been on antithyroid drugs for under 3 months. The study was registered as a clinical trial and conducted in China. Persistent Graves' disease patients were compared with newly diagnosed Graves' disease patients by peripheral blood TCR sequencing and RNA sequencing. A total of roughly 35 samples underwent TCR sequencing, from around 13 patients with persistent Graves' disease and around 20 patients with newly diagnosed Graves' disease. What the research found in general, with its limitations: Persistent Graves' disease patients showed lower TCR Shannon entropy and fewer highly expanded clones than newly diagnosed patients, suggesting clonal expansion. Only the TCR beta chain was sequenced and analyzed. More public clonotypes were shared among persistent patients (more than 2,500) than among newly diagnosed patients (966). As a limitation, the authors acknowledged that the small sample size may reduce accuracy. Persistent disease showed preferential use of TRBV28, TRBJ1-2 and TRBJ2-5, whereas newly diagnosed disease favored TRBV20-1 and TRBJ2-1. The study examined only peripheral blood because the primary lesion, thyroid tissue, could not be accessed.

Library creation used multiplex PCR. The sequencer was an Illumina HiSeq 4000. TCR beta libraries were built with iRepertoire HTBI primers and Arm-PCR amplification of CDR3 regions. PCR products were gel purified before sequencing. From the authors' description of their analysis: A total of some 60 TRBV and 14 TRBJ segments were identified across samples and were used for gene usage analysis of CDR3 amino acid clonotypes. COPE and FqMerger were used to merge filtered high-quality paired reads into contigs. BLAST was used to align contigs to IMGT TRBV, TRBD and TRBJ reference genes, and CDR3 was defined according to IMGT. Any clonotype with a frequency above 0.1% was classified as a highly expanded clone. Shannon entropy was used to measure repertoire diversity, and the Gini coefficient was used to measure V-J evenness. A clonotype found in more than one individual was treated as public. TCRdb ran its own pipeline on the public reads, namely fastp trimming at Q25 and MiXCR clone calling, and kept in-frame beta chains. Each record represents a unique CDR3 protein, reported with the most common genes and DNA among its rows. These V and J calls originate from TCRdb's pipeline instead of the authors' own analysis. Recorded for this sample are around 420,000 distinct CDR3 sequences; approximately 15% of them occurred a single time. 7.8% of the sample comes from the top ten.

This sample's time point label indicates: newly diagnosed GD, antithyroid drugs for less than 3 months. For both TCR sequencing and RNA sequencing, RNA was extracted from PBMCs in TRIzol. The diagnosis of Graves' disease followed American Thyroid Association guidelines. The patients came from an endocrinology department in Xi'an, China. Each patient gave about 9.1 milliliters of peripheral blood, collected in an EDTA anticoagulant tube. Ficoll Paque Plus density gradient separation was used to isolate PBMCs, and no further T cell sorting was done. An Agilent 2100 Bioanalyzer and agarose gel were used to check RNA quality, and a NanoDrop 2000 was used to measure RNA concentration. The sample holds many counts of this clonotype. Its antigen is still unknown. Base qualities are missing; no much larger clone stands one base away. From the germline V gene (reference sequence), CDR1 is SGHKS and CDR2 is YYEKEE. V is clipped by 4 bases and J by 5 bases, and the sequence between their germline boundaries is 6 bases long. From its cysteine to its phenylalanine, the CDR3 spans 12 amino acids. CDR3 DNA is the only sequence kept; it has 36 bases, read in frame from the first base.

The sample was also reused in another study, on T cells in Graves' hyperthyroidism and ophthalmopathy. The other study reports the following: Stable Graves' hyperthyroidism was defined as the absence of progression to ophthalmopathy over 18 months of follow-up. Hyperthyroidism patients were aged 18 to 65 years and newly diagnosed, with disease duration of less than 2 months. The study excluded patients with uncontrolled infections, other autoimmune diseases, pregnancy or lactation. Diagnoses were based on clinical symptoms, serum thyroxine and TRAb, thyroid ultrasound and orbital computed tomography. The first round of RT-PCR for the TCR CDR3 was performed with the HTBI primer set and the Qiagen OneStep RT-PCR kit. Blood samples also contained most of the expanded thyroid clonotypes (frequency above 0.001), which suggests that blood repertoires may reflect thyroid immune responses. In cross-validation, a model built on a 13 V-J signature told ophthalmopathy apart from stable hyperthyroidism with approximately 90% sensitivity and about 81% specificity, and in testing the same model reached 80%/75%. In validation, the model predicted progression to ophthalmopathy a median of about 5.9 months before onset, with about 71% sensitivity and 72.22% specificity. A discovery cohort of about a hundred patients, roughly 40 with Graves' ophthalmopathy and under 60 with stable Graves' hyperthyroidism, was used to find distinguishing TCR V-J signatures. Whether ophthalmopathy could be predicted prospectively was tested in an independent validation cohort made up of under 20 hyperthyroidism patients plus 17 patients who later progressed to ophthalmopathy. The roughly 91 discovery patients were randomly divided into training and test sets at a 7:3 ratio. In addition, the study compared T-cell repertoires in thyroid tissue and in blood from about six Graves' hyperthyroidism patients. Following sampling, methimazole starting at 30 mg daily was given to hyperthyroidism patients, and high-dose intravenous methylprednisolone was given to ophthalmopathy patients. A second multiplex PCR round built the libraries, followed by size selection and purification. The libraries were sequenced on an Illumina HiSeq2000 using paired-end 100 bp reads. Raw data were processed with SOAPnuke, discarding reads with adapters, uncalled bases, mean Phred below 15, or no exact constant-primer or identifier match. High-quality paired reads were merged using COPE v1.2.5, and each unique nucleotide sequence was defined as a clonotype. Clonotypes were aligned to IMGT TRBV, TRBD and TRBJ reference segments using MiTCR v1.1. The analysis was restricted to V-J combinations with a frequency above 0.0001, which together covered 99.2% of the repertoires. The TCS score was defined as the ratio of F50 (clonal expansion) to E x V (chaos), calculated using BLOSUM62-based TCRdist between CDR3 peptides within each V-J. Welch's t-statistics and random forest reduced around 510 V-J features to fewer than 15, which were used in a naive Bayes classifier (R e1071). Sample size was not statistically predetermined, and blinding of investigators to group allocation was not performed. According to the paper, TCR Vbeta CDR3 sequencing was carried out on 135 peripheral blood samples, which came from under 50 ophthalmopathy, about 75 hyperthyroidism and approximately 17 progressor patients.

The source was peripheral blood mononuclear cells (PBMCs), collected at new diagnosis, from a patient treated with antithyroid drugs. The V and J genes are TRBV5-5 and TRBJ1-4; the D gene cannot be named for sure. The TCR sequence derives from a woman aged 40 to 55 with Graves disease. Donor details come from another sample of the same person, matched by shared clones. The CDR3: CASSPVNEKLFF. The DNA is TGTGCCAGCAGCCCGGTAAATGAAAAACTGTTTTTT.